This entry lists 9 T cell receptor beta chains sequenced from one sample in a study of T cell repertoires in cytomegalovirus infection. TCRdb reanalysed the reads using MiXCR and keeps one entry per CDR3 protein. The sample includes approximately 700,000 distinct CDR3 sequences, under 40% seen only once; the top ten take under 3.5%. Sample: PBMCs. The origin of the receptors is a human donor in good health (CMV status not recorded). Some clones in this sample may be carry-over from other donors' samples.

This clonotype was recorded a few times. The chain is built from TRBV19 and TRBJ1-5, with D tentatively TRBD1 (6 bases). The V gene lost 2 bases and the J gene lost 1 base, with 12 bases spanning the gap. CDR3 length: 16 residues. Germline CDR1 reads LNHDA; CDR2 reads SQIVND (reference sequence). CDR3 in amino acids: CASSISGVLSNQPQHF. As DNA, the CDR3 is TGTGCCAGTAGTATATCAGGGGTTCTGAGCAATCAGCCCCAGCATTTT.

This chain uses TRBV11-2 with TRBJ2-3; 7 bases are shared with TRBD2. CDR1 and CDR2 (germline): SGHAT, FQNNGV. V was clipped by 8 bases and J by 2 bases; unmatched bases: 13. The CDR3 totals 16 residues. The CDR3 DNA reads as TGTGCCAGCTCCCCCATCGGCGGGAGAGTCACAGATACGCAGTATTTT. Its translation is CASSPIGGRVTDTQYF.

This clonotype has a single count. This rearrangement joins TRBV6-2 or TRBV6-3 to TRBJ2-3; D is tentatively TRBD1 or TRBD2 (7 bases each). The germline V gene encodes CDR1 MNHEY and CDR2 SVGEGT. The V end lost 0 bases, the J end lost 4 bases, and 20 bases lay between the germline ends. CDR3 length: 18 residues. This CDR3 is CASSYSLLRGGAPDTQYF. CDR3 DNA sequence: TGTGCCAGCAGTTACTCCCTCCTCAGGGGGGGGGCACCAGATACGCAGTATTTT.

CDR3 residues: CASSSSGFHGYTF. The CDR3, as DNA: TGTGCCAGTAGTTCTAGCGGATTTCATGGCTACACCTTC. The chain uses TRBV19 and TRBJ1-2; unclear D gene. The CDR3 is 13 amino acids. Trimming took off 5 bases at V and 6 bases at J, with 13 bases between the two ends. CDR1 is LNHDA and CDR2 is SQIVND in the germline V gene (reference sequence).

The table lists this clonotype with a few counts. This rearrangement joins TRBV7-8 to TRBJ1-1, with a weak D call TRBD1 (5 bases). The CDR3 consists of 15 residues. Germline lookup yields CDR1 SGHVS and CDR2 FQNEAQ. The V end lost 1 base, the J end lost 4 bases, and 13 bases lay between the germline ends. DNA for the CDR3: TGTGCCAGCAGCTTAGGGGGGATCCAGGTCACTGAAGCTTTCTTT. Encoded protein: CASSLGGIQVTEAFF.

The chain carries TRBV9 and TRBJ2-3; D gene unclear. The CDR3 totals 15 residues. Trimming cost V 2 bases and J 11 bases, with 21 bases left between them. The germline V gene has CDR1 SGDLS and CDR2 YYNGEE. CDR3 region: CASSVQPGPSARQYF. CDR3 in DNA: TGTGCCAGCAGCGTTCAACCCGGGCCATCGGCAAGGCAGTATTTT.

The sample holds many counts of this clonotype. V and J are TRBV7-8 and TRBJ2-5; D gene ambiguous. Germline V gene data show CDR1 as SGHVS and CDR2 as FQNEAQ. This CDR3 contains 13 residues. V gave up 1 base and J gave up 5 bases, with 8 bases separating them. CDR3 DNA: TGTGCCAGCAGCTTAGGGATGCGGGAGACCCAGTACTTC. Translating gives CASSLGMRETQYF.

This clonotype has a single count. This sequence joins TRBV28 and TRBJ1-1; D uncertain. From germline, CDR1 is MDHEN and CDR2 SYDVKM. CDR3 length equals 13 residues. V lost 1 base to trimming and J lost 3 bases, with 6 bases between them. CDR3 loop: CASSLLVDTEAFF. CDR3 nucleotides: TGTGCCAGCAGTTTATTGGTCGACACTGAAGCTTTCTTT.

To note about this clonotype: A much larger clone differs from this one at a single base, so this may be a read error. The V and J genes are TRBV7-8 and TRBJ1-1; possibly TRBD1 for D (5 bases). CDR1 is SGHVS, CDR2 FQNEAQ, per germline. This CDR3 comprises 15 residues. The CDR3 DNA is TGTGACAGCAGCTTAAAAAGCTCGAGGTGGGGCGAAGCTTTCTTT. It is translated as CDSSLKSSRWGEAFF.